Following are 21 T cell receptor beta chains from one sample sequenced in a study of shared clonotypes between healthy human individuals. Naive CD8 cells lacked CD45RO and underwent positive selection for CCR7, leaving out terminally differentiated effector memory CD45RA+ cells. Generated by immunoSEQ multiplex PCR, the TCRdb table keeps only in-frame clones and is missing some. The sample yields 700,000 to 950,000 clones, approximately 97% seen once. The specimen sequenced was naive CD8+ T cells sorted from blood. The receptors were gathered from a man aged 25 to 40 in good health.

This rearrangement joins TRBV30 to TRBJ2-1; TRBD2 might be the D (7 bases). The germline V gene has CDR1 GTSNPN and CDR2 SVGIG (reference sequence). The CDR3 loop spans 14 amino acids. Trimming shortened V by 0 bases and J by 7 bases, and 13 bases separated the two germline ends. For the CDR3, the DNA is TGTGCCTGGAGTGTGGCGGGGGCCCAGAATGAGCAGTTCTTC. This codes for CAWSVAGAQNEQFF.

The rearrangement joins TRBV2 to TRBJ2-1; D not resolved. The V gene's germline CDR1 is SNHLY and CDR2 FYNNEI. V was clipped by 7 bases and J by 0 bases, with 7 bases between them. The CDR3 is 13 amino acids. The CDR3 DNA follows: TGTGCCAGCAAGGAGAGCTCCTACAATGAGCAGTTCTTC. This encodes CASKESSYNEQFF. Complete variable domain (other parts from reference TRBV2 and TRBJ2-1): EPEVTQTPSHQVTQMGQEVILRCVPISNHLYFYWYRQILGQKVEFLVSFYNNEISEKSEIFDDQFSVERPDGSNFTLKIRSTKLEDSAMYFCASKESSYNEQFFGPGTRLTVL.

V gene TRBV9 combines with J gene TRBJ1-2; 9 bases align to TRBD1. The CDR3 covers 15 residues. V shed 3 bases and J 4 bases; nucleotides not matched to a gene: 7. Germline lookup yields CDR1 SGDLS and CDR2 YYNGEE. The CDR3 DNA is TGTGCCAGCAGCGAGGGGATGACAGGGGGCTATGGCTACACCTTC. This sequence encodes CASSEGMTGGYGYTF.

Comment on this clone: Distinct nucleotide sequences in the sample also encode this CDR3. The V gene is TRBV5-6, the J gene TRBJ2-2, with D uncertain. Trimming took off 2 bases at V and 7 bases at J, with 6 bases between the two ends. This CDR3 spans 12 amino acids. Germline lookup yields CDR1 SGHDT and CDR2 YYEEEE. This CDR3 is CASSLGGGELFF. The CDR3 DNA is TGTGCCAGCAGCTTAGGTGGCGGGGAGCTGTTTTTT.

The rearrangement links TRBV28 to TRBJ1-2; the match to TRBD1 covers 8 bases. J gave up 2 bases and V 6 bases, and 14 bases lay outside the gene matches. CDR3 length: 17 residues. The germline CDR1 and CDR2 sequences are MDHEN and SYDVKM. CDR3 sequence (DNA): TGTGCCAGCAGCTTCGTAGACAGGGGCCTGAAGAACTATGGCTACACCTTC. Translation gives CASSFVDRGLKNYGYTF.

V and J are TRBV6-5 and TRBJ2-1; tentatively, D is TRBD2 (6 bases). Per the germline V gene, CDR1 is MNHEY and CDR2 is SVGAGI. The CDR3 is 11 amino acids. V lost 8 bases and J lost 8, with 10 bases in between. The CDR3: CASGRDYEQFF. The CDR3 nucleotides are TGTGCCAGCGGCCGGGACTATGAGCAGTTCTTC.

V and J are TRBV19 and TRBJ2-2, with D tentatively TRBD1 or TRBD2 (5 bases each). The CDR3 totals 15 residues. The germline CDR1 and CDR2 sequences are LNHDA and SQIVND (reference sequence). Between the trimmed V and J ends, which lost 1 base and 4 bases, there was a span of 10 bases. CDR3 amino acids: CASSIGGVGTGELFF. Here the CDR3 DNA reads TGTGCCAGTAGTATAGGAGGGGTAGGCACCGGGGAGCTGTTTTTT.

This clone appeared once. The chain couples TRBV13 to TRBJ2-7; TRBD2 is a possible D gene (6 bases). Germline CDR1 reads PRHDT; CDR2 reads FYEKMQ (reference sequence). Trimming removed 1 base at V and 4 bases at J, with 8 bases between. This CDR3 region has 13 residues. CDR3 protein: CASSLAGEYEQYF. Written as DNA, the CDR3 is TGTGCCAGCAGCTTAGCGGGAGAGTACGAGCAGTACTTC.

On this clone: This CDR3 is also generated by other DNA sequences in the sample. The chain employs TRBV29-1 and TRBJ1-1; D not certain. Per germline, CDR1 SQVTM and CDR2 ANQGSEA. V was trimmed by 4 bases and J by 0 bases, leaving 6 bases between them. The CDR3 runs to 12 residues. CDR3 in amino acids: CSVVLLNTEAFF. The DNA of the CDR3 is TGCAGCGTTGTTCTCCTGAACACTGAAGCTTTCTTT.

The V call is TRBV7-6, the J call TRBJ1-2, with 7 bases lining up with TRBD1. Germline values: CDR1 SGHVS, CDR2 FNYEAQ. CDR3 length: 12 amino acids. V was pared by 6 bases and J by 7 bases, with 5 bases of the junction left unmatched. CDR3 DNA sequence: TGTGCCAGCAGTCCAGGGGGACGTGGCTACACCTTC. Translation: CASSPGGRGYTF.

This clone was picked up one time. The V call is TRBV5-1, the J call TRBJ2-1; a weak D match, TRBD2 (5 bases). Germline CDR1 is SGHRS and CDR2 is YFSETQ. The CDR3 extends over 14 amino acids. Trimming shortened V by 5 bases and J by 0 bases, and 9 bases separated the two germline ends. The CDR3 sequence: CASRTRSSYNEQFF. The CDR3 DNA reads as TGCGCCAGCAGAACTAGGAGCTCCTACAATGAGCAGTTCTTC.

The chain links TRBV15 to TRBJ2-1; the D gene is possibly TRBD2 (7 bases). The germline gives CDR1 LNHNV, CDR2 YYDKDF (reference sequence). CDR3 length: 17 residues. The germline V and J ends were trimmed by 0 bases and 1 base, with 13 bases remaining between them. The CDR3 DNA follows: TGTGCCACCAGCAGAGAGTCGGGGGGCGCGTCCTACAATGAGCAGTTCTTC. It codes for CATSRESGGASYNEQFF.

This chain links TRBV29-1 with TRBJ2-7, with 8 nucleotides matching TRBD1. The CDR3 totals 16 residues. Germline V gene data show CDR1 as SQVTM and CDR2 as ANQGSEA. J lost 3 bases, V lost 0 bases, and 10 bases had no gene match. CDR3 bases: TGCAGCGTTGAAGACCGGGGGACAGGTGAAGACTACGAGCAGTACTTC. Translation: CSVEDRGTGEDYEQYF.

The V call is TRBV9, the J call TRBJ1-4, with 10 positions matching TRBD1. The CDR3 contains 17 residues. With V trimmed by 2 bases and J by 8 bases, 12 bases remained unmatched. Germline-derived CDR1 and CDR2 are SGDLS and YYNGEE. The CDR3 sequence: CASSVGQGGAFGEKLFF. In DNA form, the CDR3 reads TGTGCCAGCAGCGTCGGACAGGGGGGAGCTTTTGGAGAAAAACTGTTTTTT.

This chain uses TRBV29-1 with TRBJ2-7, with TRBD1 identical over 9 bases. CDR1 SQVTM and CDR2 ANQGSEA come from the germline V gene. With 7 bases clipped from V and 5 bases from J, the junction kept 12 bases outside the gene matches. The CDR3 has 14 residues. The CDR3 DNA is TGCAGCGGCAGCCTGGGGACAGGGCTTGACGAGCAGTACTTC. It is translated as CSGSLGTGLDEQYF.

The genes are TRBV6-6 and TRBJ2-1; tentative D call: TRBD2 (6 bases). CDR1 MNHNY and CDR2 SVGAGI come from the germline V gene (reference sequence). This CDR3 has 16 amino acids. V was cut by 0 bases and J by 5 bases, with 14 bases left in between. The CDR3 spells CASSYSREKRNNEQFF. CDR3 DNA sequence: TGTGCCAGCAGTTACTCTCGGGAGAAGCGGAACAATGAGCAGTTCTTC.

This clone was counted a single time. The chain combines TRBV9 with TRBJ2-6; a possible D gene is TRBD1 (5 bases). V lost 4 bases and J 0 bases, leaving 17 bases between the germline ends. The germline CDR1 and CDR2 sequences are SGDLS and YYNGEE. The CDR3 sequence is 18 residues long. This chain's CDR3 is CASSSRTLSYSGANVLTF. The CDR3 nucleotides are TGTGCCAGCAGCTCAAGGACACTCTCCTACTCTGGGGCCAACGTCCTGACTTTC.

This rearrangement joins TRBV2 to TRBJ2-1; D unclear. This CDR3 has 12 residues. V lost 10 bases to trimming and J lost 6 bases, with 13 bases between them. Looked up from germline, CDR1 is SNHLY and CDR2 is FYNNEI. In DNA, the CDR3 is TGTGCCAACAAACCTGGCGGCAATGAGCAGTTCTTC. This sequence encodes CANKPGGNEQFF.

V and J are TRBV29-1 and TRBJ2-7, with D tentatively TRBD1 (6 bases). The CDR3 sequence is 13 residues long. The germline V gene encodes CDR1 SQVTM and CDR2 ANQGSEA. V was pared by 5 bases and J by 0 bases, with 11 bases between. CDR3 coding DNA: TGCAGCGTTTGCGACAGGAGCTCCTACGAGCAGTACTTC. Translated, it gives CSVCDRSSYEQYF.

This chain joins TRBV4-1 and TRBJ2-1; D ambiguous. Between the trimmed V and J ends, which lost 1 base and 5 bases, there was a span of 9 bases. Per germline, CDR1 MGHRA and CDR2 YSYEKL. The CDR3 has 14 residues. The DNA for the CDR3 is TGCGCCAGCAGCCAAGGCTTTGGTGACAATGAGCAGTTCTTC. Its protein is CASSQGFGDNEQFF.

The chain carries TRBV7-6 and TRBJ2-1, with 9 bases matching TRBD1. Germline V gene lookup returns CDR1 SGHVS and CDR2 FNYEAQ. The ends lost 5 bases at V and 6 bases at J; junction bases unmatched: 11. The CDR3 is made up of 16 amino acids. The CDR3 sequence: CASSRIRGQGFNEQFF. The CDR3, as DNA: TGTGCCAGCAGCCGGATCAGAGGACAGGGGTTCAATGAGCAGTTCTTC.